This T cell receptor beta chain was found in a study of PD-L1 blockade in urothelial cancer. Study-wide context: The analyses of blood took place 3 weeks (second dose) and 6 weeks after treatment start.

In its sample, this clone was seen once. The repertoire was sequenced with immunoSEQ multiplex PCR; TCRdb's copy has only in-frame clones and lacks some. The top ten hold about 11% of the sample, which has under 70,000 clones, approximately 91% seen once. Time point here: peripheral blood 6 weeks after treatment start. Locally advanced or metastatic urothelial carcinoma was diagnosed in the patients. V gave up 8 bases and J gave up 1 base; unmatched junction bases: 4. The CDR3 is made up of 14 amino acids. The germline V gene encodes CDR1 SNHLY and CDR2 FYNNEI. This receptor was identified in a man aged 55 to 69 with urothelial cancer. The rearrangement joins TRBV2 to TRBJ2-2, with 7 bases identical to TRBD1. Sequencing was performed on PBMCs, taken around atezolizumab (anti-PD-L1) treatment. CDR3 in amino acids: CASERDRNTGELFF. In DNA form, the CDR3 reads TGTGCCAGCGAACGGGACAGGAACACCGGGGAGCTGTTTTTT.